This entry lists 27 T cell receptor beta chains sequenced from one sample in a study of T cells in Graves' hyperthyroidism and ophthalmopathy. Amplification targeted TCR beta CDR3 regions from RNA transcripts. TCR CDR3 underwent first-round RT-PCR with the HTBI primer set. Each CDR3 protein is one row after TCRdb ran MiXCR on the multiplex PCR reads. The table has approximately 600,000 distinct CDR3 sequences, 20% seen once. Sequencing input: blood. The receptors come from a man aged 25 to 40 with Graves' ophthalmopathy.

Only a few counts were recorded for this clonotype. The chain joins TRBV9 to TRBJ1-2, with a possible D match to TRBD1 (6 bases). The CDR3 has 14 amino acids. Trimming pared 7 bases from V and 6 bases from J, leaving 19 bases between. The germline gives CDR1 SGDLS, CDR2 YYNGEE. The CDR3 spells CASRRDKGLNGYTF. CDR3 DNA sequence: TGTGCCAGCCGCCGGGACAAGGGACTTAATGGCTACACCTTC. Full variable domain (remainder filled in from reference TRBV9 and TRBJ1-2): DSGVTQTPKHLITATGQRVTLRCSPRSGDLSVYWYQQSLDQGLQFLIQYYNGEERAKGNILERFSAQQFPDLHSELNLSSLELGDSALYFCASRRDKGLNGYTFGSGTRLTVV.

This chain uses TRBV10-3 with TRBJ2-3; TRBD2 is a possible D gene (6 bases). This CDR3 comprises 13 residues. Germline assignment: CDR1 ENHRY and CDR2 SYGVKD. Trimming took off 10 bases at V and 6 bases at J, with 17 bases between the two ends. For the CDR3, the DNA is TGTGCCACCACGGCAGCGGGTGGGGATACGCAGTATTTT. Its translation is CATTAAGGDTQYF.

The J gene is TRBJ1-1, the V gene TRBV5-1, with D maybe TRBD1 (5 bases). Germline CDR1 and CDR2: SGHRS and YFSETQ. Trimming removed 7 bases from V and 0 bases from J, with 13 bases in between. The CDR3 covers 14 residues. The CDR3 reads CASARQGLNTEAFF. In DNA, the CDR3 is TGCGCCAGCGCCCGGCAGGGCTTGAACACTGAAGCTTTCTTT.

CDR3 nucleotides: TGTGCCAGCAGAAACAGGGAATCCTACGAGCAGTACTTC. Its translation is CASRNRESYEQYF. This chain joins TRBV2 and TRBJ2-7; maybe TRBD1 (6 bases). Trimming removed 6 bases at V and 1 base at J, with 10 bases between. This CDR3 is built from 13 residues. Germline values: CDR1 SNHLY, CDR2 FYNNEI.

This clonotype appeared a few times. The chain employs TRBV20-1 and TRBJ2-3; D is perhaps TRBD1 or TRBD2 (5 bases each). The CDR3 covers 14 residues. Germline values: CDR1 DFQATT, CDR2 SNEGSKA (reference sequence). The V and J ends lost 1 base and 4 bases respectively, with 12 bases between them. The CDR3 DNA sequence: TGCAGTGCTAGAGCCGGGACGGCTGCAGATACGCAGTATTTT. The encoded protein is CSARAGTAADTQYF.

This clonotype was recorded at least ten times. The chain combines TRBV28 with TRBJ1-1; perhaps TRBD1 as D (6 bases). CDR1 is MDHEN and CDR2 is SYDVKM in the germline V gene. Trimming removed 6 bases from V and 3 bases from J, with 17 bases in between. The CDR3 extends over 15 amino acids. The CDR3 loop is CASRGVYRVDTEAFF. In DNA, the CDR3 is TGTGCCAGCAGAGGAGTTTACAGGGTTGACACTGAAGCTTTCTTT.

The chain recombines TRBV20-1 with TRBJ2-5, with D unclear. Germline CDR1 is DFQATT and CDR2 is SNEGSKA (reference sequence). Deletions cut 3 bases from V and 5 bases from J, with 13 bases between. The CDR3 spans 13 residues. In DNA form, the CDR3 reads TGCAGTGCTAGGCGGCTAGTTAGGGAGACCCAGTACTTC. It translates to CSARRLVRETQYF.

There are many counts of this clonotype. The V gene is TRBV30, the J gene TRBJ2-4, with D hard to call. Germline CDR1 reads GTSNPN; CDR2 reads SVGIG (reference sequence). Trimming left V 3 bases short and J 1 base short, with 10 bases between. CDR3 length equals 14 residues. The CDR3 DNA reads as TGTGCCTGGAGGCCTAGGGTGGCCAAAAACATTCAGTACTTC. It is translated as CAWRPRVAKNIQYF.

The gene calls are TRBV5-4 and TRBJ1-4; 7 bases map to TRBD1. Germline assignment: CDR1 SGHNT and CDR2 YYREEE (reference sequence). This CDR3 comprises 13 residues. J was trimmed by 8 bases and V by 0 bases; bases with no gene match: 1. Written as DNA, the CDR3 is TGTGCCAGCAGCTTGGGGGGACAGGAAAAACTGTTTTTT. Residues: CASSLGGQEKLFF.

The chain carries TRBV6-4 and TRBJ2-1; 7 bases map to TRBD2. Germline V lookup: CDR1 MRHNA, CDR2 SNTAGT. The V and J ends lost 7 bases and 4 bases, in that order; junction bases with no gene match: 7. The CDR3 contains 14 residues. CDR3 loop: CASKASGVYNEQFF. As DNA, the CDR3 is TGTGCCAGCAAAGCTAGCGGAGTTTACAATGAGCAGTTCTTC.

This clonotype has ten or more counts. The chain is built from TRBV28 and TRBJ1-1; D gene ambiguous. This CDR3 comprises 11 residues. Trimming pared 1 base from V and 11 bases from J, leaving 8 bases between. Germline CDR1 is MDHEN and CDR2 is SYDVKM. CDR3 nucleotides: TGTGCCAGCAGTTTATCTTCGTTTGCTTTCTTT. It yields the protein CASSLSSFAFF.

This clonotype was picked up a small number of times. The chain joins TRBV5-5 to TRBJ2-7; no clear D. Looked up from germline, CDR1 is SGHKS and CDR2 is YYEKEE (reference sequence). CDR3 size: 15 residues. V lost 0 bases to trimming and J lost 1 base, with 11 bases between them. CDR3 in DNA: TGTGCCAGCAGCTTGGGCAGGCTTACTTCCTACGAGCAGTACTTC. This gives the protein CASSLGRLTSYEQYF.

The V and J genes are TRBV6-6 and TRBJ1-1; 10 bases are shared with TRBD1. The J segment lost 0 bases and the V segment lost 0 bases, leaving 4 bases of the junction unmatched. CDR1 MNHNY and CDR2 SVGAGI come from the germline V gene (reference sequence). This CDR3 is built from 17 residues. DNA for the CDR3: TGTGCCAGCAGTTACTCGACAGGGGGCGGAATGAACACTGAAGCTTTCTTT. Encoded protein: CASSYSTGGGMNTEAFF.

The rearrangement joins TRBV18 to TRBJ1-6; 8 bases agree with TRBD1. J gave up 11 bases and V 3 bases, and 6 bases lay outside the gene matches. Germline V gene data show CDR1 as KGHSH and CDR2 as LQKENI. The CDR3 extends over 14 amino acids. CDR3 sequence reads: CASSPSGQGTPLHF. CDR3 coding DNA: TGTGCCAGCTCACCCTCAGGACAGGGTACACCCCTCCACTTT.

This clonotype has a handful of counts. V gene TRBV28 combines with J gene TRBJ1-1; D is ambiguous. This CDR3 comprises 15 residues. Germline CDR1 and CDR2: MDHEN and SYDVKM. Trimming cost V 5 bases and J 0 bases, with 13 bases left between them. The CDR3 nucleotides read TGTGCCAGCAGTCCCCCCTTGGCGATGAACACTGAAGCTTTCTTT. Amino acids: CASSPPLAMNTEAFF.

This clonotype came up many times. The rearrangement uses TRBV30 and TRBJ2-3; D not certain. The CDR3 extends over 11 amino acids. Germline loops: CDR1 GTSNPN, CDR2 SVGIG (reference sequence). Trimming removed 0 bases from V and 6 bases from J, with 4 bases in between. CDR3 coding DNA: TGTGCCTGGAGTGTAAGGGATACGCAGTATTTT. Its translation is CAWSVRDTQYF.

The CDR3 nucleotides read TGTGCCAGCTCCGGGACTACCACACACCGGGAGCTGTTTTTT. Amino acids: CASSGTTTHRELFF. The chain employs TRBV28 and TRBJ2-2, with 7 nucleotides matching TRBD2. Germline V lookup: CDR1 MDHEN, CDR2 SYDVKM. This CDR3 has 14 residues. Unmatched junction bases numbered 12, after V lost 8 bases and J lost 9 bases.

This clonotype was seen a handful of times. The chain carries TRBV28 and TRBJ2-7; tentatively, D is TRBD1 (6 bases). The V end was cut by 7 bases, the J end by 5 bases, with 12 bases between. The length of the CDR3 is 12 residues. Germline values: CDR1 MDHEN, CDR2 SYDVKM. DNA for the CDR3: TGTGCCAGCAAGGGGGTTCACCACGAGCAGTACTTC. Protein product: CASKGVHHEQYF. Drawing the rest from reference TRBV28 and TRBJ2-7, the complete variable domain is DVKVTQSSRYLVKRTGEKVFLECVQDMDHENMFWYRQDPGLGLRLIYFSYDVKMKEKGDIPEGYSVSREKKERFSLILESASTNQTSMYLCASKGVHHEQYFGPGTRLTVT.

This clonotype was detected ten times or more. The V call is TRBV7-2, the J call TRBJ1-6; D is ambiguous. V lost 5 bases, J lost 8 bases, and 19 bases lay in between. This CDR3 is built from 16 residues. Germline loops: CDR1 SGHTA, CDR2 FQGNSA. The CDR3 reads CASSQFDPANHSPLHF. The CDR3 DNA sequence: TGTGCCAGCAGCCAGTTCGATCCGGCCAACCATTCACCCCTCCACTTT.

This clonotype has only a few counts. The chain links TRBV20-1 to TRBJ1-5; D gene uncertain. Germline-derived CDR1 and CDR2 are DFQATT and SNEGSKA (reference sequence). V shed 6 bases and J shed 7 bases, with 19 bases lying between them. CDR3 length: 14 residues. The CDR3 DNA is TGCAGTGCCCCGGGCAGGAGCCTTGCACAGCCCCAGCATTTT. Residues: CSAPGRSLAQPQHF.

This clonotype was seen a single time. This is likely a read error, given that the CDR3 carries no conserved phenylalanine or tryptophan at its end. V usage is TRBV13 and J usage is TRBJ2-7; the match to TRBD2 covers 10 bases. Germline lookup yields CDR1 PRHDT and CDR2 FYEKMQ (reference sequence). V was pared by 5 bases and J by 2 bases, with 12 bases of the junction left unmatched. CDR3 length equals 17 residues. The CDR3 loop is CASSIGTSGRETYEQYS. As DNA, the CDR3 is TGTGCCAGCAGCATCGGGACCAGCGGGAGGGAAACCTACGAGCAGTACTCC.

V is TRBV5-4 and J is TRBJ1-1; D gene uncertain. Germline assignment: CDR1 SGHNT and CDR2 YYREEE (reference sequence). Deletions cut 4 bases from V and 4 bases from J, with 17 bases between. The CDR3 is 15 amino acids. The CDR3 here is CASSARYGVGTEAFF. The CDR3 DNA reads TGTGCCAGCAGCGCGAGGTACGGTGTTGGCACTGAAGCTTTCTTT.

The V gene is TRBV13, the J gene TRBJ2-4; perhaps TRBD2 as D (6 bases). This CDR3 comprises 12 residues. Trimming cost V 8 bases and J 3 bases, with 8 bases left between them. Germline V gene lookup returns CDR1 PRHDT and CDR2 FYEKMQ (reference sequence). The CDR3 nucleotides read TGTGCCAGCCGGGGAGGCAAAAACATTCAGTACTTC. Residues: CASRGGKNIQYF.

On this clonotype: At one boundary the junction diverges from the germline segment, which might be a read error. J is TRBJ1-6 and V is TRBV10-1; 7 bases are shared with TRBD1. Germline V CDR1 and CDR2: WNHNN, SYGVQD (reference sequence). The length of the CDR3 is 18 residues. CDR3 region: CAISPYYRGENLYSPLHF. The CDR3 bases are TGTGCCATCAGCCCTTACTACAGGGGAGAGAATTTATATTCACCCCTCCACTTT.

The genes are TRBV6-9 and TRBJ1-1, with TRBD1 as a possible D gene (6 bases). The germline gives CDR1 MNHGY, CDR2 SVAAGI. The V end was cut by 4 bases, the J end by 7 bases, with 22 bases between. The CDR3 covers 16 residues. This chain's CDR3 is CASSSHDPGVYGEAFF. CDR3 sequence (DNA): TGTGCCAGCAGTTCTCACGACCCAGGGGTTTACGGTGAAGCTTTCTTT.

This clonotype was observed many times. The chain is built from TRBV24-1 and TRBJ1-2; D might be TRBD1 (6 bases). Trimming left V 3 bases short and J 6 bases short, with 10 bases between. The CDR3 sequence is 13 residues long. Germline CDR1 KGHDR, CDR2 SFDVKD. CDR3 nucleotide sequence: TGTGCCACCAGTGATCACAGGGTCCATGGCTACACCTTC. It encodes CATSDHRVHGYTF.

In its sample, this clonotype was seen many times. This chain links TRBV28 with TRBJ2-7; TRBD1 matches 8 bases. Per the germline V gene, CDR1 is MDHEN and CDR2 is SYDVKM. The CDR3 sequence is 14 residues long. V gave up 6 bases and J gave up 5 bases; unmatched junction bases: 9. CDR3 coding DNA: TGTGCCAGCAGCCGGACAGGGATATCCCACGAGCAGTACTTC. This gives the protein CASSRTGISHEQYF.